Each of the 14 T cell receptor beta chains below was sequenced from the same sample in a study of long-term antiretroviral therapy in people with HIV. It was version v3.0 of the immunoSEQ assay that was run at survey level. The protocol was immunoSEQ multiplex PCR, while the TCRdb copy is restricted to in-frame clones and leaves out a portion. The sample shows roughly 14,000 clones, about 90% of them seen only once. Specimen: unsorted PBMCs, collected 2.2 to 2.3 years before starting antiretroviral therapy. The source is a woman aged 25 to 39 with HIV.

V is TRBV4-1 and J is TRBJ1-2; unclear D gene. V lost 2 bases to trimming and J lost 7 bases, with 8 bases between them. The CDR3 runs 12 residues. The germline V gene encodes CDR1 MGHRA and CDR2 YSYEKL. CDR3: CASSQPMSGYTF. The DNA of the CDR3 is TGCGCCAGCAGCCAACCCATGAGTGGCTACACCTTC.

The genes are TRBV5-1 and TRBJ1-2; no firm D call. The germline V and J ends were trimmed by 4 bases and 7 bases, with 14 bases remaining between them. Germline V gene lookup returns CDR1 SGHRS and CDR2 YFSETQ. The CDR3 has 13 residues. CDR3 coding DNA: TGCGCCAGCAGCCCCGACCTAGCTAGTGGCTACACCTTC. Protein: CASSPDLASGYTF.

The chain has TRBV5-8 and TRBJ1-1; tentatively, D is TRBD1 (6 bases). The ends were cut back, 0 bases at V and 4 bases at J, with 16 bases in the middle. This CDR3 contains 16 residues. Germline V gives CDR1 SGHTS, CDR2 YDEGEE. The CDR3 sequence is CASSLERGGLGTEAFF. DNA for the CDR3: TGTGCCAGCAGCTTGGAACGGGGGGGGCTGGGCACTGAAGCTTTCTTT.

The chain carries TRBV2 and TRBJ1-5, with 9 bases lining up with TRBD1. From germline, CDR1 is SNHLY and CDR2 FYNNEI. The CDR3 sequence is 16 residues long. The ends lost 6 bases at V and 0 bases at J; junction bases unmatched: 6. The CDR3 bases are TGTGCCAGCAGAGAACAGGGGGCTGCTAGCAATCAGCCCCAGCATTTT. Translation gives CASREQGAASNQPQHF.

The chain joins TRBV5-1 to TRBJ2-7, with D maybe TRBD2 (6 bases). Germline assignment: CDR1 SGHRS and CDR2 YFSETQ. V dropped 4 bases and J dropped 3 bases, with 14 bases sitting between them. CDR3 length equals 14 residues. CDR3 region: CASSVGTGLYEQYF. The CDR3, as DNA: TGCGCCAGCAGCGTCGGGACGGGACTCTACGAGCAGTACTTC.

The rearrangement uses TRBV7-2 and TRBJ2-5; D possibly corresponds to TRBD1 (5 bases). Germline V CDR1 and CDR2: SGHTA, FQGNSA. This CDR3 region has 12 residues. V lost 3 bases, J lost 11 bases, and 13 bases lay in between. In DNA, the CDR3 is TGTGCCAGCAGCTTTCTACAAGGGGAACAGTACTTC. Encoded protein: CASSFLQGEQYF.

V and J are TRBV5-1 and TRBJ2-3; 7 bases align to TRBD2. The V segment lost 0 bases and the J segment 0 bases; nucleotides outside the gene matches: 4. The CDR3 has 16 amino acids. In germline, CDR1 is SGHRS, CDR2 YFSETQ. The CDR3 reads CASSLASSGSTDTQYF. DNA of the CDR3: TGCGCCAGCAGCTTGGCCTCTAGCGGAAGCACAGATACGCAGTATTTT.

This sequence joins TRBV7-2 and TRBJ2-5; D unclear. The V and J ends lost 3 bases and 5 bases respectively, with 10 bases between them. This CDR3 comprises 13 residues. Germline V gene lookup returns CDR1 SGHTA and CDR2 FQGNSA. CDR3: CASSLLALETQYF. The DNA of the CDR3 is TGTGCCAGCAGCTTGTTGGCGTTGGAGACCCAGTACTTC.

The CDR3 loop is CASSLVGGYGYTF. In nucleotides, the CDR3 is TGTGCCAGCAGCTTGGTTGGGGGCTATGGCTACACCTTC. V gene TRBV5-4 combines with J gene TRBJ1-2, with D possibly TRBD1 on 5 matching bases. CDR3 length equals 13 residues. Per the germline V gene, CDR1 is SGHNT and CDR2 is YYREEE (reference sequence). V gave up 0 bases and J gave up 4 bases, with 7 bases separating them.

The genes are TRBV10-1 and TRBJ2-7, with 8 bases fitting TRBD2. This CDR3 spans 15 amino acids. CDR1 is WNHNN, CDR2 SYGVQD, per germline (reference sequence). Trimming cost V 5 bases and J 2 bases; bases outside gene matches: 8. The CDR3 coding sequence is TGCGCCAGCAGTCGGGAACTAGCGGACCCCTACGAGCAGTACTTC. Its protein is CASSRELADPYEQYF.

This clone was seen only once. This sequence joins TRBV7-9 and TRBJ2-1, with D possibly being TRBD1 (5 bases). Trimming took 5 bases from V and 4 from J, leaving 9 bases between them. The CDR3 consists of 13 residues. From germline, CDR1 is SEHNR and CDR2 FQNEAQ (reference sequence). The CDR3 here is CASSLTVYNEQFF. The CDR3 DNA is TGTGCCAGCAGCCTGACAGTTTACAATGAGCAGTTCTTC.

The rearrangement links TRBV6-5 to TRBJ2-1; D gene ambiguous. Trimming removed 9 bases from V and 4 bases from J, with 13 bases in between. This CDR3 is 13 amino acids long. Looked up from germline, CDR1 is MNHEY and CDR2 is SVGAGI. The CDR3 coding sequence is TGTGCCAGTCAATCTACCAATTACAATGAGCAGTTCTTC. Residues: CASQSTNYNEQFF.

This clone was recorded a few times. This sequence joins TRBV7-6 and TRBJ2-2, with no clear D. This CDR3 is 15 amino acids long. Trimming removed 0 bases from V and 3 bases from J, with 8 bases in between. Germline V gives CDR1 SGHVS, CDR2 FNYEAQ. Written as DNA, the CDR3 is TGTGCCAGCAGCTTAGCGGCAGACTACACCGGGGAGCTGTTTTTT. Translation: CASSLAADYTGELFF.

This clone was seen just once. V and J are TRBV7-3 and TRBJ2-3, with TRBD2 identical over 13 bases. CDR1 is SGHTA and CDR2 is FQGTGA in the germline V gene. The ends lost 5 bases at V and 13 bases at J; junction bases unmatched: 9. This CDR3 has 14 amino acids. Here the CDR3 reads CASSPRTSGGRKYF. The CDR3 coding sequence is TGTGCCAGCAGCCCAAGGACTAGCGGGGGTAGGAAGTATTTT.